What follows are 23 T cell receptor beta chains derived from one specimen sequenced in a study of T cell changes during pregnancy in multiple sclerosis. The data were produced by immunoSEQ multiplex PCR, yet TCRdb's version contains in-frame clones alone and is incomplete. Of some 80,000 clones listed, about 96% were seen once; the top ten hold more than 1%. The sequenced sample was peripheral blood, obtained in the second trimester of pregnancy. All receptors come from a female donor with multiple sclerosis, enrolled in a pregnancy study.

The chain has TRBV4-3 and TRBJ2-3, with D possibly TRBD2 on 6 matching bases. Deletions cut 0 bases from V and 3 bases from J, with 19 bases between. Germline V CDR1 and CDR2: LGHNA, YSLEER. The CDR3 has 18 residues. CDR3 nucleotide sequence: TGCGCCAGCAGCCAAGATTGGGGGACTCCCGGGCCGACAGATACGCAGTATTTT. Translating it yields CASSQDWGTPGPTDTQYF.

CDR3 sequence: CASRLGGTEAFF. CDR3 coding DNA: TGTGCCAGTAGACTAGGCGGCACTGAAGCTTTCTTT. This sequence joins TRBV19 and TRBJ1-1; no clear D. The CDR3 has 12 amino acids. CDR1 is LNHDA and CDR2 is SQIVND in the germline V gene (reference sequence). The V gene lost 6 bases and the J gene lost 4 bases, with 9 bases spanning the gap.

The chain combines TRBV4-1 with TRBJ2-1, with 9 bases fitting TRBD2. CDR1 MGHRA and CDR2 YSYEKL come from the germline V gene. Germline trimming cut 1 base from V and 6 bases from J; bases unmatched to any gene: 4. The CDR3 is 15 amino acids. The CDR3 loop is CASSQVLAGSNEQFF. The CDR3 DNA sequence: TGCGCCAGCAGCCAAGTACTAGCGGGTTCCAATGAGCAGTTCTTC.

The J gene is TRBJ2-7, the V gene TRBV28; possible D gene TRBD2, 6 bases. The germline V and J ends were trimmed by 5 bases and 1 base, with 18 bases remaining between them. Per germline, CDR1 MDHEN and CDR2 SYDVKM. The CDR3 sequence is 16 residues long. The CDR3 here is CASSTGTLPRSYEQYF. The DNA of the CDR3 is TGTGCCAGCAGTACGGGGACTTTACCTAGATCCTACGAGCAGTACTTC.

This rearrangement joins TRBV25-1 to TRBJ1-1, with 7 bases matching TRBD1. Germline CDR1 MGHDK, CDR2 SYGVNS. With 9 bases clipped from V and 2 bases from J, the junction kept 6 bases outside the gene matches. The CDR3 consists of 13 residues. The DNA for the CDR3 is TGTGCCAGTCAGGGGGTGGACAACACTGAAGCTTTCTTT. It translates to CASQGVDNTEAFF.

The chain is built from TRBV9 and TRBJ2-2; D might be TRBD2 (5 bases). Germline CDR1 reads SGDLS; CDR2 reads YYNGEE. The CDR3 spans 17 residues. Trimming took 4 bases from V and 3 from J, leaving 19 bases between them. The CDR3 bases are TGTGCCAGCAGCTTCCGGACCACGACGAGGGACACCGGGGAGCTGTTTTTT. Its protein product is CASSFRTTTRDTGELFF.

The CDR3 region has the DNA TGTGCCAGCAGCGGACTAGCGGGACGGGAGACCCAGTACTTC. Its protein is CASSGLAGRETQYF. V is TRBV7-9 and J is TRBJ2-5; 12 positions agree with TRBD2. The CDR3 spans 14 residues. Germline-derived CDR1 and CDR2 are SEHNR and FQNEAQ (reference sequence). The ends lost 5 bases at V and 5 bases at J; junction bases unmatched: 3.

V is TRBV27 and J is TRBJ2-1, with 12 bases that match TRBD1. CDR1 is MNHEY, CDR2 SMNVEV, per germline (reference sequence). Trimming removed 3 bases from V and 5 bases from J; junction bases left unmatched: 2. The CDR3 totals 15 residues. CDR3 sequence: CASSFGTGGHNEQFF. The CDR3 nucleotides are TGTGCCAGCAGTTTTGGGACAGGGGGCCACAATGAGCAGTTCTTC.

The chain couples TRBV19 to TRBJ1-1; 10 bases line up with TRBD1. The germline V gene has CDR1 LNHDA and CDR2 SQIVND (reference sequence). V gave up 5 bases and J gave up 0 bases; unmatched junction bases: 6. The CDR3 runs 16 residues. CDR3: CASSPRGQGMNTEAFF. As DNA, the CDR3 is TGTGCCAGTAGTCCCCGGGGACAGGGGATGAACACTGAAGCTTTCTTT.

The V gene is TRBV5-1, the J gene TRBJ1-5; perhaps TRBD1 as D (5 bases). The V end was cut by 7 bases, the J end by 1 base, with 21 bases between. Germline V gene lookup returns CDR1 SGHRS and CDR2 YFSETQ. The CDR3 loop spans 17 amino acids. The CDR3 is CASVRRVPGESNQPQHF. CDR3 coding DNA: TGCGCCAGCGTCCGCAGGGTACCGGGGGAGAGCAATCAGCCCCAGCATTTT.

The V gene is TRBV4-2, the J gene TRBJ2-7; 10 positions match TRBD1. CDR3 length equals 13 residues. V shed 3 bases and J 9 bases; nucleotides not matched to a gene: 5. The V gene's germline CDR1 is LGHNA and CDR2 YNFKEQ. CDR3: CASSQGQGNGQYF. The CDR3 coding sequence is TGTGCCAGCAGCCAGGGACAGGGGAACGGGCAGTACTTC.

The chain employs TRBV2 and TRBJ2-7; perhaps TRBD2 as D (5 bases). Trimming shortened V by 7 bases and J by 7 bases, and 11 bases separated the two germline ends. There are 11 residues in the CDR3. Germline V lookup: CDR1 SNHLY, CDR2 FYNNEI. CDR3 loop: CASKGREEQYF. DNA for the CDR3: TGTGCCAGCAAAGGGAGAGAGGAGCAGTACTTC.

The rearrangement uses TRBV25-1 and TRBJ2-3, with 7 nucleotides matching TRBD1. The V gene end was trimmed by 7 bases and the J gene end by 4 bases; junction bases not matched to a gene: 5. The CDR3 loop spans 13 amino acids. The V gene's germline CDR1 is MGHDK and CDR2 SYGVNS. The DNA of the CDR3 is TGTGCCAGCACGCGACAGGGCCCAGATACGCAGTATTTT. It codes for CASTRQGPDTQYF.

Comment on this clone: Other DNA sequences in the same sample also yield this CDR3. The chain uses TRBV19 and TRBJ1-1, with D perhaps TRBD1 (6 bases). Germline CDR1 LNHDA, CDR2 SQIVND (reference sequence). With 2 bases removed from V and 5 bases from J, the gap between germline ends came to 9 bases. The CDR3 totals 13 residues. CDR3 residues: CASSIKGDTEAFF. Written as DNA, the CDR3 is TGTGCCAGTAGTATAAAGGGGGATACTGAAGCTTTCTTT.

The rearrangement joins TRBV2 to TRBJ2-7, with TRBD2 matching over 8 bases. The V segment lost 2 bases and the J segment 9 bases; nucleotides outside the gene matches: 3. Germline CDR1 reads SNHLY; CDR2 reads FYNNEI. The CDR3 has 12 amino acids. The CDR3 is CASSERLAGQYF. CDR3 DNA sequence: TGTGCCAGCAGTGAAAGGCTAGCGGGGCAGTACTTC.

V and J are TRBV4-3 and TRBJ2-2; 11 bases map to TRBD2. J gave up 1 base and V 1 base, and 8 bases lay outside the gene matches. This CDR3 spans 19 amino acids. Germline values: CDR1 LGHNA, CDR2 YSLEER. CDR3 residues: CASSQAAGLADMNTGELFF. Here the CDR3 DNA reads TGCGCCAGCAGCCAAGCTGCGGGACTAGCGGACATGAACACCGGGGAGCTGTTTTTT.

The chain has TRBV19 and TRBJ2-1; 12 nucleotides match TRBD2. The J segment lost 0 bases and the V segment lost 10 bases, leaving 7 bases of the junction unmatched. Germline values: CDR1 LNHDA, CDR2 SQIVND (reference sequence). The CDR3 covers 16 residues. As DNA, the CDR3 is TGTGCCACCAGGACTAGCGGGGCCAGCTCCTACAATGAGCAGTTCTTC. This encodes CATRTSGASSYNEQFF.

The rearrangement joins TRBV9 to TRBJ1-1; 7 nucleotides line up with TRBD1. CDR3 length: 14 amino acids. Looked up from germline, CDR1 is SGDLS and CDR2 is YYNGEE. The V gene end was trimmed by 4 bases and the J gene end by 0 bases; junction bases not matched to a gene: 3. Here the CDR3 reads CASSSGTVNTEAFF. The DNA for the CDR3 is TGTGCCAGCAGCTCCGGGACAGTGAACACTGAAGCTTTCTTT.

The V gene is TRBV27, the J gene TRBJ1-4; D is undetermined. This CDR3 has 15 residues. Per the germline V gene, CDR1 is MNHEY and CDR2 is SMNVEV (reference sequence). V was pared by 6 bases and J by 4 bases, with 15 bases between. The CDR3 DNA is TGTGCCAGCAGCTCCCATTCCAATAGTAATGAAAAACTGTTTTTT. Its translation: CASSSHSNSNEKLFF.

The rearrangement joins TRBV29-1 to TRBJ2-1; 8 positions agree with TRBD2. Germline assignment: CDR1 SQVTM and CDR2 ANQGSEA. V shed 3 bases and J 4 bases; nucleotides not matched to a gene: 5. CDR3 length: 14 residues. CDR3 in amino acids: CSVDASGLYNEQFF. Here the CDR3 DNA reads TGCAGCGTTGATGCTAGCGGGCTGTACAATGAGCAGTTCTTC.

The chain carries TRBV5-1 and TRBJ1-1, with 7 positions matching TRBD1. This CDR3 has 15 amino acids. V was pared by 0 bases and J by 3 bases, with 5 bases of the junction left unmatched. Germline V CDR1 and CDR2: SGHRS, YFSETQ. The CDR3 nucleotides are TGCGCCAGCAGCTTGGGCAGGGGGAAAGACACTGAAGCTTTCTTT. It codes for CASSLGRGKDTEAFF. Complete variable domain (other parts from reference TRBV5-1 and TRBJ1-1): KAGVTQTPRYLIKTRGQQVTLSCSPISGHRSVSWYQQTPGQGLQFLFEYFSETQRNKGNFPGRFSGRQFSNSRSEMNVSTLELGDSALYLCASSLGRGKDTEAFFGQGTRLTVV.

The chain couples TRBV19 to TRBJ2-3; D might be TRBD2 (6 bases). Trimming stripped 5 bases from V and 0 bases from J, with 12 bases between. This CDR3 has 15 amino acids. Germline CDR1 is LNHDA and CDR2 is SQIVND (reference sequence). The CDR3: CASSREIISTDTQYF. CDR3 in DNA: TGTGCCAGTAGTCGGGAGATTATTAGCACAGATACGCAGTATTTT.

V and J are TRBV28 and TRBJ1-1, with TRBD1 matching 11 bases. CDR1 and CDR2 (germline): MDHEN, SYDVKM. The CDR3 consists of 19 residues. After removal of 2 bases from V and 0 bases from J, the junction contained 11 bases not matched to a gene. As DNA, the CDR3 is TGTGCCAGCAGTTTACTCCTCTCGGACAGGGGGCAAATGAACACTGAAGCTTTCTTT. Its translation is CASSLLLSDRGQMNTEAFF.